This T cell receptor beta chain was found in a study of blood T cell repertoires in COVID-19. Clones were sequenced by immunoSEQ multiplex PCR, and TCRdb holds only the in-frame ones, with some missing. The sample lists some 180,000 clones; roughly three quarters were seen once. Germline trimming cut 4 bases from V and 8 bases from J; bases unmatched to any gene: 8. Germline V gene lookup returns CDR1 SGHTA and CDR2 FQGNSA. The CDR3 has 14 amino acids. This clonotype was sampled from a man between 60 and 75 years old who had been exposed to COVID-19. The sequenced sample was PBMCs or T cells enriched from blood (not recorded which). The V gene is TRBV7-2, the J gene TRBJ2-1; 7 bases map to TRBD1. CDR3 protein: CASSSQGQSDEQFF. The CDR3, as DNA: TGTGCCAGCAGCTCTCAGGGACAGAGCGATGAGCAGTTCTTC.